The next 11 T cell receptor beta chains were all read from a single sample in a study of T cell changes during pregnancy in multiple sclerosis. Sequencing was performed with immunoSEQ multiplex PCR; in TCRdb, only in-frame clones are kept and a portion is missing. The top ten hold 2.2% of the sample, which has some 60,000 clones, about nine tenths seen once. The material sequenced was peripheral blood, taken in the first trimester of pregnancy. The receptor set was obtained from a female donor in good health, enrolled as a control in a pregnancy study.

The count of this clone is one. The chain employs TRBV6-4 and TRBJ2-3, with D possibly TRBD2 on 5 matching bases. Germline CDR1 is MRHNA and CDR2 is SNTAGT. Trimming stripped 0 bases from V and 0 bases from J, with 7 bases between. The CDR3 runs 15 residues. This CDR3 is CASSDSPGSTDTQYF. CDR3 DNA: TGTGCCAGCAGTGACTCTCCGGGGAGCACAGATACGCAGTATTTT.

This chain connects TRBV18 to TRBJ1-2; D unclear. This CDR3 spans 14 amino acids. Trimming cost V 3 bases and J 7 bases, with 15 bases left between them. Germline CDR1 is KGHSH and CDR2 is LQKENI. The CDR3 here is CASSPDWAQAGYTF. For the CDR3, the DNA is TGTGCCAGCTCACCCGATTGGGCCCAAGCTGGCTACACCTTC.

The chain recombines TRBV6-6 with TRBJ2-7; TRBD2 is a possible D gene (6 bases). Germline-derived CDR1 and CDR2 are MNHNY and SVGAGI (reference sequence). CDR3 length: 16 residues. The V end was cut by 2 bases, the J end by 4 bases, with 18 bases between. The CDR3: CASSYPPWGGGYEQYF. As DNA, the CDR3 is TGTGCCAGCAGTTACCCACCTTGGGGTGGGGGGTACGAGCAGTACTTC.

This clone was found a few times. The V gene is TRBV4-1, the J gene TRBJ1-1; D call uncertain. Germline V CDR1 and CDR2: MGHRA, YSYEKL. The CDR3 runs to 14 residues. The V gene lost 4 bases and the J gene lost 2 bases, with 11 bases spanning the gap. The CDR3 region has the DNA TGCGCCAGCAGCCTATCTAGTAGTAACACTGAAGCTTTCTTT. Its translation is CASSLSSSNTEAFF.

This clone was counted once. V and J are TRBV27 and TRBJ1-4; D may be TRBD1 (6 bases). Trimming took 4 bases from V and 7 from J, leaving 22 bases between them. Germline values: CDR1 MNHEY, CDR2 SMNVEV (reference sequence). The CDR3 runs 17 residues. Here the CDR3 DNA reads TGTGCCAGCAGTTCGGTGCCATACAGAACCAGGGGTGAAAAACTGTTTTTT. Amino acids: CASSSVPYRTRGEKLFF.

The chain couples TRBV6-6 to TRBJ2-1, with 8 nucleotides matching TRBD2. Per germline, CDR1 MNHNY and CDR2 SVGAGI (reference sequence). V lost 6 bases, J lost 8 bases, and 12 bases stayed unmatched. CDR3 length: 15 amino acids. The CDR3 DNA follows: TGTGCCAGCAGGTCCCCGGCGGGGGGCCTCGATGAGCAGTTCTTC. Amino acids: CASRSPAGGLDEQFF.

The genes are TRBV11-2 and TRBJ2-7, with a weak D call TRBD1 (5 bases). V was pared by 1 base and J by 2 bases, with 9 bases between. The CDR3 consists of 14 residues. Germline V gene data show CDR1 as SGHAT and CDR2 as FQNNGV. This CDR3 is CASSLGQGTYEQYF. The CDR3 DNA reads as TGTGCCAGCAGCTTAGGGCAGGGAACCTACGAGCAGTACTTC.

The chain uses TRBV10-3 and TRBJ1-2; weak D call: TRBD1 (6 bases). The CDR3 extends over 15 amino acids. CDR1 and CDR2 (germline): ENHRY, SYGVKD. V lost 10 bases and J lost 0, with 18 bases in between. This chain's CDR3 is CATYRAVGANYGYTF. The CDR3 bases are TGTGCCACTTACAGGGCAGTAGGCGCTAACTATGGCTACACCTTC.

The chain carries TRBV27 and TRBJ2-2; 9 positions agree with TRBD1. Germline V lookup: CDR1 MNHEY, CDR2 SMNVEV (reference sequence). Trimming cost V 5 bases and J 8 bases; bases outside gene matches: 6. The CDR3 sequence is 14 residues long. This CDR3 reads CASSPGQGMGELFF. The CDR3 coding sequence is TGTGCCAGCAGTCCGGGACAGGGAATGGGGGAGCTGTTTTTT.

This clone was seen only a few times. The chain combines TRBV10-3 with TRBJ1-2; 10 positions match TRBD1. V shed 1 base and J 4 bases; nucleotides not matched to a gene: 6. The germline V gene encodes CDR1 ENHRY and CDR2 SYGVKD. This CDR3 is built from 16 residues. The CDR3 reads CAISEFPGTGAYGYTF. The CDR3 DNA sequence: TGTGCCATCAGTGAGTTTCCCGGGACAGGGGCCTATGGCTACACCTTC.

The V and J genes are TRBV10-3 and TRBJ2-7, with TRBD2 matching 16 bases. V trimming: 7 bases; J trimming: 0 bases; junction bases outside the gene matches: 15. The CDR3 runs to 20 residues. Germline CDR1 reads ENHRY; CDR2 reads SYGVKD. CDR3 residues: CAITPPPGLAGGQSSYEQYF. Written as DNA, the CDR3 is TGTGCCATCACTCCCCCCCCGGGACTAGCGGGGGGGCAAAGCTCCTACGAGCAGTACTTC.